This record covers a single T cell receptor beta chain. What it recognizes is unknown. This record belongs to a study of shared clonotypes between healthy human individuals. Across the whole study: A couple of female and a few male donors aged 18 to 49 were enrolled.

The ends lost 0 bases at V and 1 base at J; junction bases unmatched: 5. Germline CDR1 is LGHNA and CDR2 is YSLEER. The length of the CDR3 is 18 residues. Sorted-subset replicate PCR reactions were performed with approximately 180 ng DNA, corresponding to tens of thousands of T cell genomes. Clones were sequenced by immunoSEQ multiplex PCR, and TCRdb holds only the in-frame ones, with some missing. Of some 2,000,000 clones listed, approximately 94% are singletons. Study-wide findings and caveats: Memory subsets generally showed smaller estimated richness than naive subsets did. The sharing of around 5% of naive CD4 clonotypes was seen across a few donors.

Naive CD8 cells lacked CD45RO, underwent positive selection for CCR7 and left out terminally differentiated effector memory CD45RA+ cells. The rearrangement joins TRBV4-3 to TRBJ2-6; TRBD1 aligns across 8 bases. The sequenced sample consisted of naive CD8+ T cells sorted from blood. This clonotype originated in a young man in good health. For the CDR3, the DNA is TGCGCCAGCAGCCAAGACCCAGGGGGCGGATCTGGGGCCAACGTCCTGACTTTC. It yields the protein CASSQDPGGGSGANVLTF.